Reported below is one T cell receptor (beta chain). As yet, its antigen is unknown. The PCR ran on 60 Vbeta and 13 Jbeta primers. Using immunoSEQ multiplex PCR, the repertoire was profiled, and TCRdb retains in-frame clones only, with some absent. The table lists more than 75,000 clones, roughly 74% of them singletons. This sample was included in a study of cytomegalovirus exposure and HLA in healthy donors. Looking at the study overall: Researchers previously reported finding 90 million to 120 million unique TCR beta sequences from about 200 million T cells. Whole-study results and caveats: A few of the chains that were CMV-associated were confirmed in vitro to be specific for CMV antigens. Most observed TCR sequences were rare, whereas some public TCRs were detected in many donors.

The specimen was PBMCs. This TCR was recovered from a woman between 50 and 59 years old in good health and CMV-seropositive.

The CDR3 nucleotides are TGCAGCGTGCGACTGGATGACCAGTACTTC. It encodes CSVRLDDQYF. The chain carries TRBV29-1 and TRBJ2-5, with no clear D. This CDR3 is 10 amino acids long. V was pared by 6 bases and J by 10 bases, with 12 bases between. Germline V CDR1 and CDR2: SQVTM, ANQGSEA.